This T cell receptor beta chain was sequenced for a study of PD-1 blockade in classical Hodgkin lymphoma. Study-wide results and caveats: The causes of the repertoire differences, possibly disease activity or prior therapy, remain undefined. Newly diagnosed patients reportedly trailed healthy donors in baseline TCR diversity.

A note on this clone: Its antigen is not known.

The repertoire was sequenced with immunoSEQ multiplex PCR; TCRdb's copy has only in-frame clones and lacks some. The sample carries roughly 20,000 clones, 85% to 95% recorded once. The time point was: newly diagnosed, previously untreated cHL patient sample. By magnetic negative selection, CD4+ T cells were purified from thawed PBMCs. Comparison relied on PBMCs that came from newly diagnosed, untreated classical Hodgkin lymphoma. This TCR was recovered from a human donor with classical Hodgkin lymphoma. Sequencing was done on a sample of CD4+ T cells from blood.

CDR3 protein: CSVVFLSGRGYEQFF. The DNA for the CDR3 is TGCAGCGTTGTTTTCCTCAGCGGGAGGGGGTATGAGCAGTTCTTC. The J gene is TRBJ2-1, the V gene TRBV29-1; 10 positions agree with TRBD2. J lost 8 bases, V lost 4 bases, and 11 bases had no gene match. CDR1 is SQVTM and CDR2 is ANQGSEA in the germline V gene. The CDR3 contains 15 residues.